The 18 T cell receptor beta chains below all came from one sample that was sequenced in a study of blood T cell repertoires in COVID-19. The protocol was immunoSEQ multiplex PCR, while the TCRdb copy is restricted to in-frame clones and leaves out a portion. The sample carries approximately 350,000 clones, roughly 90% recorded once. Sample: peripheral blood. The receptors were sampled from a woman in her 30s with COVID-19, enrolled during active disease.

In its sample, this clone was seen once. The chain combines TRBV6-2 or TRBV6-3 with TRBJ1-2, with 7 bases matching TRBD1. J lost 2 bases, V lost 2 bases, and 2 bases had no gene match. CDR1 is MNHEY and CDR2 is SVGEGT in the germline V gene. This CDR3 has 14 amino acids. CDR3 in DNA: TGTGCCAGCAGTTACGGACAGGTGAACTATGGCTACACCTTC. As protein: CASSYGQVNYGYTF.

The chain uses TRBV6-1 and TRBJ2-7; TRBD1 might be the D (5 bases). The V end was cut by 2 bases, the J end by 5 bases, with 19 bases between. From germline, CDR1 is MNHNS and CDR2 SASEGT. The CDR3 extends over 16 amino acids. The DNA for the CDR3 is TGTGCCAGCAGTGAACGTCGACAGTCCCTTATCGACGAGCAGTACGTC. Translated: CASSERRQSLIDEQYV.

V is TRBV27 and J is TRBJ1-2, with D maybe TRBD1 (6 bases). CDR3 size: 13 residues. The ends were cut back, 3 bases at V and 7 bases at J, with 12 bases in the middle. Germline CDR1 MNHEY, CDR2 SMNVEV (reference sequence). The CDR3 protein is CASSFGGAGGYTF. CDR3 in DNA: TGTGCCAGCAGTTTTGGGGGGGCGGGTGGCTACACCTTC.

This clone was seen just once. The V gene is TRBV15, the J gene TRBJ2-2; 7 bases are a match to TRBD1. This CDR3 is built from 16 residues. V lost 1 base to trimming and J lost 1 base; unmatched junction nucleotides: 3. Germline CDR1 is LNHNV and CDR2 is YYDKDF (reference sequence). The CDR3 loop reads CATSRGGTENTGELFF. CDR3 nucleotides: TGTGCCACCAGCAGAGGGGGGACAGAGAACACCGGGGAGCTGTTTTTT.

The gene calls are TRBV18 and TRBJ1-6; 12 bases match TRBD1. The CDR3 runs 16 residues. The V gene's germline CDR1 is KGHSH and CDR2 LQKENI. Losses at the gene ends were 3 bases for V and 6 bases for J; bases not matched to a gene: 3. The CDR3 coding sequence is TGTGCCAGCTCACCCGGGACAGGGGGCAGTAATTCACCCCTCCACTTT. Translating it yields CASSPGTGGSNSPLHF. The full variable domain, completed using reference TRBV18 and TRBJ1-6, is NAGVMQNPRHLVRRRGQEARLRCSPMKGHSHVYWYRQLPEEGLKFMVYLQKENIIDESGMPKERFSAEFPKEGPSILRIQQVVRGDSAAYFCASSPGTGGSNSPLHFGNGTRLTVT.

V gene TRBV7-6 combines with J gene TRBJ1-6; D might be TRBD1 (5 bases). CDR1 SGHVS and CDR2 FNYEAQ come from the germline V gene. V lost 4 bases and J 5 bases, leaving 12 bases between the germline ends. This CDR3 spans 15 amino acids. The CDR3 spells CASSSRGGNNSPLHF. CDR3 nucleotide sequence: TGTGCCAGCAGCTCCCGGGGGGGGAATAATTCACCCCTCCACTTT.

CDR3 bases: TGTGCCAGCAGTGAGACCATGACAGGCACAGATACGCAGTATTTT. This translates into CASSETMTGTDTQYF. The rearrangement uses TRBV25-1 and TRBJ2-3, with D possibly TRBD1 on 5 matching bases. The CDR3 runs 15 residues. The ends were cut back, 3 bases at V and 1 base at J, with 11 bases in the middle. In germline, CDR1 is MGHDK, CDR2 SYGVNS.

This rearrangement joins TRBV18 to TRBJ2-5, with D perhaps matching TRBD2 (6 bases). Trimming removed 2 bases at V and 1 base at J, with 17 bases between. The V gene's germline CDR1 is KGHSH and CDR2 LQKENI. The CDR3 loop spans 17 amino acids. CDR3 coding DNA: TGTGCCAGCTCACCAGAGGCGGCGGGGAACCGCCAAGAGACCCAGTACTTC. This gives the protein CASSPEAAGNRQETQYF.

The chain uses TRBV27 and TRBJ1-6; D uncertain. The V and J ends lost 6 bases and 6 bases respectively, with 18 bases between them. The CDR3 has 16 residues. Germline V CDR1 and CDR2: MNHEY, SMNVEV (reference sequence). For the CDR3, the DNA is TGTGCCAGCAGCCCAAGTGGCTCGACTTTTAATTCACCCCTCCACTTT. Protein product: CASSPSGSTFNSPLHF.

The CDR3 loop reads CASSFRGGFSDTQYF. The CDR3 region has the DNA TGTGCCAGCAGCTTCCGGGGGGGTTTTTCAGATACGCAGTATTTT. This chain connects TRBV7-2 to TRBJ2-3; TRBD2 matches at 8 bases. The germline gives CDR1 SGHTA, CDR2 FQGNSA. This CDR3 comprises 15 residues. V lost 3 bases and J lost 4; bases outside the gene matches: 6.

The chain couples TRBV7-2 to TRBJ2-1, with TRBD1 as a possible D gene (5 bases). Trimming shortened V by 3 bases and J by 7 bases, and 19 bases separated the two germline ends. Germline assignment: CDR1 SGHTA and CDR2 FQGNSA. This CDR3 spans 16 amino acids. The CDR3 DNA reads TGTGCCAGCAGCTTGGGCAGGGAAAGGGATTGGAATGAGCAGTTCTTC. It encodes CASSLGRERDWNEQFF.

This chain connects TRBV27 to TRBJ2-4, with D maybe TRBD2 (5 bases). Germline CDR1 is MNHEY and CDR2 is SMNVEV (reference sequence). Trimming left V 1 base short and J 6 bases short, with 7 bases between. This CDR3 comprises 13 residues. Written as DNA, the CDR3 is TGTGCCAGCAGTTTATGGGCGGGAAACATTCAGTACTTC. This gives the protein CASSLWAGNIQYF.

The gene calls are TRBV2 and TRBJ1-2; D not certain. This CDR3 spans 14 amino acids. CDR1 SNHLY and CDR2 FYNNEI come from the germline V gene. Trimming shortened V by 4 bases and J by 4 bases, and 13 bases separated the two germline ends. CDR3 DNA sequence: TGTGCCAGCAGTGCGGAGACGGATCCCTATGGCTACACCTTC. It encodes CASSAETDPYGYTF.

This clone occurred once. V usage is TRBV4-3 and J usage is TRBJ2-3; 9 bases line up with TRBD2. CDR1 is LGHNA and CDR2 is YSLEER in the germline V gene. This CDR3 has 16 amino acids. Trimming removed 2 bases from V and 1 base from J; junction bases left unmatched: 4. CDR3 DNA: TGCGCCAGCAGCCAACGGGGACTAGCAGGCACAGATACGCAGTATTTT. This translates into CASSQRGLAGTDTQYF.

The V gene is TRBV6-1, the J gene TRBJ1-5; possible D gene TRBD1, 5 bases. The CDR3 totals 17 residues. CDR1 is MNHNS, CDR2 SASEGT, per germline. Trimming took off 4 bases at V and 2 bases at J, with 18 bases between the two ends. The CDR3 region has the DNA TGTGCCAGCAGTGGAGGGGTGGAAGGGAGGGGCAATCAGCCCCAGCATTTT. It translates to CASSGGVEGRGNQPQHF.

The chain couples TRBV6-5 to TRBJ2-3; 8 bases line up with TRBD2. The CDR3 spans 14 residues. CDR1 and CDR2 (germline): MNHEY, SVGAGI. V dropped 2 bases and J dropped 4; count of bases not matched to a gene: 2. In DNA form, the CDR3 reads TGTGCCAGCAGTTACGCGGGAGGACCAGATACGCAGTATTTT. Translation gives CASSYAGGPDTQYF.

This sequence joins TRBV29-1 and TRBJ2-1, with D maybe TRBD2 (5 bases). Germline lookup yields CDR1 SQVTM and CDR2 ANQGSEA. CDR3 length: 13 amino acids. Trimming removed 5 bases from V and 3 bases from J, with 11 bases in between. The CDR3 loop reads CSVIPADYNEQFF. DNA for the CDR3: TGCAGCGTTATTCCAGCGGACTACAATGAGCAGTTCTTC.

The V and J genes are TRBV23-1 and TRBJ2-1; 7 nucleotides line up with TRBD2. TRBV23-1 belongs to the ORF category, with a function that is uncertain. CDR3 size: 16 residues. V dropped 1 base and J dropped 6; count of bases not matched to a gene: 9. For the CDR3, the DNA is TGCGCCAGCAGTCAATGGGGCGAGCGGGGCCTCAATGAGCAGTTCTTC. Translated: CASSQWGERGLNEQFF.